The 32 T cell receptor beta chains listed next were all sequenced from one sample in a study of CD8 T cells in Susac syndrome (dated by TCRdb to the late 2010s). The protocol used for the library was the immunoSEQ multiplex PCR assay. RNA was extracted with the RNeasy kit and roughly 0.45 to 1 ug was reverse transcribed using random hexamers. The public reads were reprocessed in TCRdb via fastp at Q25 and MiXCR, keeping in-frame beta chains. One record per CDR3 amino acid sequence lists the most common genes and DNA. This sample holds roughly 180,000 distinct CDR3 sequences; more than 90% were observed only once. The ten biggest clones cover over 0.12% of the sample. Sequencing was done on a sample of CD4+ T cells from PBMCs. The receptor source for this set is a human donor in good health.

The V and J genes are TRBV7-3 and TRBJ1-2, with 9 bases aligning to TRBD1. The CDR3 runs 14 residues. V lost 5 bases to trimming and J lost 8 bases; unmatched junction nucleotides: 9. Germline CDR1 SGHTA, CDR2 FQGTGA. In DNA, the CDR3 is TGTGCCAGCAGCCCCACGGGACAGGGAGACGGCTACACCTTC. Translating gives CASSPTGQGDGYTF.

This chain uses TRBV18 with TRBJ1-6; TRBD1 agrees at 8 bases. Per germline, CDR1 KGHSH and CDR2 LQKENI. The CDR3 runs 14 residues. J was trimmed by 12 bases and V by 8 bases; bases with no gene match: 12. The CDR3 is CASQGQAVSGPLHF. CDR3 in DNA: TGTGCCAGCCAGGGACAGGCCGTTAGTGGACCCCTCCACTTT.

V and J are TRBV9 and TRBJ2-2; 8 bases fit TRBD2. Unmatched junction bases numbered 19, after V lost 3 bases and J lost 6 bases. Germline-derived CDR1 and CDR2 are SGDLS and YYNGEE. This CDR3 is built from 19 residues. The CDR3: CASSGEKLAGDPGPGELFF. DNA of the CDR3: TGTGCCAGCAGCGGGGAGAAGCTAGCGGGTGACCCTGGCCCCGGGGAGCTGTTTTTT.

A single count supports this clonotype. The V call is TRBV30, the J call TRBJ1-2; 9 nucleotides align to TRBD1. V dropped 0 bases and J dropped 4; count of bases not matched to a gene: 12. CDR1 and CDR2 from the germline V gene are GTSNPN and SVGIG (reference sequence). This CDR3 has 17 amino acids. Here the CDR3 DNA reads TGTGCCTGGAGTGTACGTGGACAGGGGCGGTCTATCTATGGCTACACCTTC. This gives the protein CAWSVRGQGRSIYGYTF.

The V gene is TRBV20-1, the J gene TRBJ2-1; weak D call: TRBD2 (6 bases). CDR3 length equals 14 residues. With 6 bases removed from V and 9 bases from J, the gap between germline ends came to 21 bases. Germline CDR1 and CDR2: DFQATT and SNEGSKA (reference sequence). The CDR3: CSARTGTPVSEQFF. CDR3 bases: TGCAGTGCGAGAACCGGGACTCCCGTAAGTGAGCAGTTCTTC.

This clonotype was counted once. The rearrangement joins TRBV6-5 to TRBJ1-2; D is perhaps TRBD1 (6 bases). The V gene lost 5 bases and the J gene lost 7 bases, with 17 bases spanning the gap. The germline gives CDR1 MNHEY, CDR2 SVGAGI. The CDR3 runs to 14 residues. The CDR3 loop reads CASSPLGGLRGYTF. The CDR3 region has the DNA TGTGCCAGCAGTCCGCTAGGGGGGCTGCGTGGCTACACCTTC.

The genes are TRBV24-1 and TRBJ2-5; no clear D. The CDR3 sequence is 12 residues long. V was clipped by 8 bases and J by 4 bases, with 10 bases between them. Germline V gene data show CDR1 as KGHDR and CDR2 as SFDVKD. The CDR3 sequence: CATKGSLETQYF. CDR3 nucleotides: TGTGCCACCAAAGGGTCCCTAGAGACCCAGTACTTC.

This chain connects TRBV7-8 to TRBJ2-7; D remains unclear. Germline V gene lookup returns CDR1 SGHVS and CDR2 FQNEAQ. Trimming pared 0 bases from V and 2 bases from J, leaving 8 bases between. The CDR3 has 14 residues. The CDR3 region is CASSLALPPYEQYF. The CDR3 DNA is TGTGCCAGCAGCTTAGCGCTCCCGCCCTACGAGCAGTACTTC. The full variable domain, with the rest looked up from reference TRBV7-8 and TRBJ2-7, is GAGVSQSPRYKVAKRGQDVALRCDPISGHVSLFWYQQALGQGPEFLTYFQNEAQLDKSGLPSDRFFAERPEGSVSTLKIQRTQQEDSAVYLCASSLALPPYEQYFGPGTRLTVT.

The chain joins TRBV20-1 to TRBJ1-2; 9 bases match TRBD1. The J segment lost 4 bases and the V segment lost 4 bases, leaving 10 bases of the junction unmatched. CDR3 length: 15 residues. Germline V CDR1 and CDR2: DFQATT, SNEGSKA (reference sequence). DNA of the CDR3: TGCAGTGCTACAAAAACAGGGGGCAGCGTCTATGGCTACACCTTC. This codes for CSATKTGGSVYGYTF.

This clonotype was seen once. This chain joins TRBV20-1 and TRBJ2-1, with D unresolved. The CDR3 is 12 residues long. Germline CDR1 and CDR2: DFQATT and SNEGSKA (reference sequence). The V end was cut by 0 bases, the J end by 6 bases, with 6 bases between. This chain's CDR3 is CSAREDFNEQFF. CDR3 in DNA: TGCAGTGCTAGAGAAGACTTCAATGAGCAGTTCTTC.

In its sample, this clonotype was seen once. The chain has TRBV14 and TRBJ2-5; D unclear. The CDR3 extends over 12 amino acids. Germline V gene sequence: CDR1 SGHDN, CDR2 FVKESK. Between the trimmed V and J ends, which lost 3 bases and 5 bases, there was a span of 7 bases. The DNA of the CDR3 is TGTGCCAGCAGCCAGTTCGGGGAGACCCAGTACTTC. As protein: CASSQFGETQYF.

The V and J genes are TRBV11-1 and TRBJ2-7; 9 bases are shared with TRBD1. This CDR3 has 12 residues. V dropped 5 bases and J dropped 6; count of bases not matched to a gene: 2. Germline values: CDR1 SGHAT, CDR2 FQDESV (reference sequence). The CDR3 coding sequence is TGTGCCAGCAGCCGGGACAGGGTCGAGCAGTACTTC. Protein sequence: CASSRDRVEQYF.

The rearrangement links TRBV2 to TRBJ2-5; D ambiguous. The length of the CDR3 is 12 residues. Trimming left V 7 bases short and J 2 bases short, with 8 bases between. Germline lookup yields CDR1 SNHLY and CDR2 FYNNEI. CDR3 nucleotide sequence: TGTGCCAGCAATCTCCTACAAGAGACCCAGTACTTC. It translates to CASNLLQETQYF.

This chain uses TRBV28 with TRBJ2-7; 8 bases are a match to TRBD2. Germline V gene data show CDR1 as MDHEN and CDR2 as SYDVKM. The CDR3 spans 13 residues. Trimming at V came to 8 bases and at J to 2 bases, leaving 5 bases not matched to a gene. The CDR3 DNA follows: TGTGCCAGCCTGGCTAGCGGGCCCTACGAGCAGTACTTC. This sequence encodes CASLASGPYEQYF. Full variable domain (outside the CDR3, taken from reference TRBV28 and TRBJ2-7): DVKVTQSSRYLVKRTGEKVFLECVQDMDHENMFWYRQDPGLGLRLIYFSYDVKMKEKGDIPEGYSVSREKKERFSLILESASTNQTSMYLCASLASGPYEQYFGPGTRLTVT.

The CDR3 here is CASSQASGGYNEQFF. The CDR3 region has the DNA TGCGCCAGCAGCCAAGCTAGCGGGGGGTACAATGAGCAGTTCTTC. The chain carries TRBV4-3 and TRBJ2-1; 11 bases align to TRBD2. The CDR3 has 15 residues. With 1 base clipped from V and 4 bases from J, the junction kept 0 bases outside the gene matches. The germline V gene encodes CDR1 LGHNA and CDR2 YSLEER.

This clonotype was counted a few times. The V gene is TRBV4-2, the J gene TRBJ2-7; TRBD1 agrees at 7 bases. The CDR3 covers 14 residues. Losses at the gene ends were 4 bases for V and 2 bases for J; bases not matched to a gene: 5. Germline CDR1 reads LGHNA; CDR2 reads YNFKEQ. As DNA, the CDR3 is TGTGCCAGCAGCCCCCTACAGGGGACCTACGAGCAGTACTTC. As protein: CASSPLQGTYEQYF.

The chain uses TRBV29-1 and TRBJ2-1; 8 positions agree with TRBD2. There are 13 residues in the CDR3. V lost 8 bases and J lost 0; bases outside the gene matches: 3. CDR1 SQVTM and CDR2 ANQGSEA come from the germline V gene. The CDR3 DNA follows: TGCAGCCTTAGCGGGGCCTCCTACAATGAGCAGTTCTTC. This translates into CSLSGASYNEQFF.

V gene TRBV12-3 or TRBV12-4 combines with J gene TRBJ1-2, with 11 positions matching TRBD1. Unmatched junction bases numbered 8, after V lost 4 bases and J lost 7 bases. The CDR3 has 15 residues. The CDR3 DNA follows: TGTGCCAGCAGTTCCCCGGACAGGGGGCCTCTTGGCTACACCTTC. Translating gives CASSSPDRGPLGYTF.

The V gene is TRBV15, the J gene TRBJ1-2; TRBD1 is a possible D gene (6 bases). This CDR3 spans 14 amino acids. Trimming stripped 0 bases from V and 7 bases from J, with 12 bases between. The germline gives CDR1 LNHNV, CDR2 YYDKDF (reference sequence). The CDR3 DNA reads TGTGCCACCAGCAGAGATATGGGGGGCGGTGGCTACACCTTC. Translation gives CATSRDMGGGGYTF. The whole variable domain, filled in from reference TRBV15 and TRBJ1-2, reads DAMVIQNPRYQVTQFGKPVTLSCSQTLNHNVMYWYQQKSSQAPKLLFHYYDKDFNNEADTPDNFQSRRPNTSFCFLDIRSPGLGDTAMYLCATSRDMGGGGYTFGSGTRLTVV.

This rearrangement joins TRBV29-1 to TRBJ2-5; D unresolved. Trimming stripped 4 bases from V and 7 bases from J, with 13 bases between. The length of the CDR3 is 12 residues. Germline-derived CDR1 and CDR2 are SQVTM and ANQGSEA. CDR3 in amino acids: CSVVASRGTQYF. DNA of the CDR3: TGCAGCGTTGTGGCCAGCCGTGGGACCCAGTACTTC.

This clonotype was counted a single time. V is TRBV4-3 and J is TRBJ2-5, with 9 positions matching TRBD2. Germline lookup yields CDR1 LGHNA and CDR2 YSLEER. There are 16 residues in the CDR3. J lost 2 bases, V lost 3 bases, and 7 bases had no gene match. The CDR3 DNA follows: TGCGCCAGCAGCCACCGAGGGCGGGGGGGACAAGAGACCCAGTACTTC. It specifies CASSHRGRGGQETQYF.

This chain joins TRBV20-1 and TRBJ2-7, with 8 bases lining up with TRBD2. The CDR3 extends over 16 amino acids. The germline gives CDR1 DFQATT, CDR2 SNEGSKA (reference sequence). V gave up 3 bases and J gave up 1 base; unmatched junction bases: 11. DNA for the CDR3: TGCAGTGCTAGTCCTACTACTAGCGGTGCTTCCTACGAGCAGTACTTC. Translated: CSASPTTSGASYEQYF.

The chain is built from TRBV6-2 or TRBV6-3 and TRBJ1-1; weak D call: TRBD1 (6 bases). This CDR3 is 12 amino acids long. Germline CDR1 is MNHEY and CDR2 is SVGEGT. The V gene lost 7 bases and the J gene lost 9 bases, with 15 bases spanning the gap. The CDR3: CASTITGKKAFF. The CDR3 DNA is TGTGCCAGCACCATCACAGGGAAGAAAGCTTTCTTT.

The chain employs TRBV29-1 and TRBJ2-7; 12 positions agree with TRBD2. This CDR3 contains 13 residues. Germline trimming cut 6 bases from V and 3 bases from J; bases unmatched to any gene: 3. The V gene's germline CDR1 is SQVTM and CDR2 ANQGSEA. The CDR3 loop is CSVRTSGDYEQYF. Written as DNA, the CDR3 is TGCAGCGTAAGGACTAGCGGGGACTACGAGCAGTACTTC.

CDR3 DNA: TGTGCCACCAGCAGGGGTTTAAGCGGGGATACCGATGAGCAGTTCTTC. Residues: CATSRGLSGDTDEQFF. This chain links TRBV15 with TRBJ2-1, with TRBD2 identical over 7 bases. J was trimmed by 8 bases and V by 3 bases; bases with no gene match: 13. CDR3 size: 16 residues. CDR1 and CDR2 (germline): LNHNV, YYDKDF (reference sequence).

The chain joins TRBV28 to TRBJ2-7; maybe TRBD1 (6 bases). There are 13 residues in the CDR3. V lost 6 bases to trimming and J lost 0 bases, with 9 bases between them. Germline V lookup: CDR1 MDHEN, CDR2 SYDVKM. This CDR3 reads CASRQGPSYEQYF. The CDR3 bases are TGTGCCAGCAGACAGGGTCCCTCCTACGAGCAGTACTTC.

The chain combines TRBV2 with TRBJ1-5; D is ambiguous. The CDR3 is made up of 14 amino acids. The V gene lost 3 bases and the J gene lost 2 bases, with 8 bases spanning the gap. Germline CDR1 reads SNHLY; CDR2 reads FYNNEI. CDR3 DNA sequence: TGTGCCAGCAGTGATCGGGCCGGCAATCAGCCCCAGCATTTT. Its protein product is CASSDRAGNQPQHF.

The V call is TRBV5-1, the J call TRBJ2-5; 7 bases match TRBD2. The CDR3 totals 14 residues. In germline, CDR1 is SGHRS, CDR2 YFSETQ. With V trimmed by 3 bases and J by 5 bases, 7 bases remained unmatched. The CDR3 nucleotides are TGCGCCAGCAGCTCCCGGGGGGACGGGGAGACCCAGTACTTC. This translates into CASSSRGDGETQYF. Full variable domain (remainder filled in from reference TRBV5-1 and TRBJ2-5): KAGVTQTPRYLIKTRGQQVTLSCSPISGHRSVSWYQQTPGQGLQFLFEYFSETQRNKGNFPGRFSGRQFSNSRSEMNVSTLELGDSALYLCASSSRGDGETQYFGPGTRLLVL.

The chain carries TRBV29-1 and TRBJ2-1; the match to TRBD2 covers 7 bases. In germline, CDR1 is SQVTM, CDR2 ANQGSEA. J lost 3 bases, V lost 4 bases, and 9 bases had no gene match. The CDR3 contains 15 residues. The CDR3 region has the DNA TGCAGCGTTGCCCCCCCGGGAGGAGGCTACAATGAGCAGTTCTTC. It yields the protein CSVAPPGGGYNEQFF.

The chain has TRBV24-1 and TRBJ2-5; TRBD2 matches 9 bases. Germline-derived CDR1 and CDR2 are KGHDR and SFDVKD. V lost 8 bases to trimming and J lost 5 bases; unmatched junction nucleotides: 5. The CDR3 runs 13 residues. As DNA, the CDR3 is TGTGCCACCATGGGACTAGCACAGGAGACCCAGTACTTC. Its protein product is CATMGLAQETQYF.

This chain links TRBV20-1 with TRBJ1-5; a possible D gene is TRBD1 (5 bases). The germline gives CDR1 DFQATT, CDR2 SNEGSKA (reference sequence). The length of the CDR3 is 11 residues. V was clipped by 3 bases and J by 7 bases, with 7 bases between them. DNA of the CDR3: TGCAGTGCTAGCGGGGGGCAGCCCCAGCATTTT. It translates to CSASGGQPQHF.

V usage is TRBV25-1 and J usage is TRBJ1-6, with a possible D match to TRBD1 (6 bases). From germline, CDR1 is MGHDK and CDR2 SYGVNS. V was shortened by 3 bases and J by 7 bases, with 10 bases between the two germline ends. The CDR3 length is 14 residues. CDR3: CASSDRGPNSPLHF. In DNA, the CDR3 is TGTGCCAGCAGTGACAGGGGTCCCAATTCACCCCTCCACTTT.